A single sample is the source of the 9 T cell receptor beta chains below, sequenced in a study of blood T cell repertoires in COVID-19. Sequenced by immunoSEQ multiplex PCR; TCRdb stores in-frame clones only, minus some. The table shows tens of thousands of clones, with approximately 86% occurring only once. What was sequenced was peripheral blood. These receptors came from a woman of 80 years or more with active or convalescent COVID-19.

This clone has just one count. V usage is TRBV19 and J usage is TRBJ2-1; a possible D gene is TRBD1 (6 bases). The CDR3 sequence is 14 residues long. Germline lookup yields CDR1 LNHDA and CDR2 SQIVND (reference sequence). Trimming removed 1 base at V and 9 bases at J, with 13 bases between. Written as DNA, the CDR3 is TGTGCCAGTAGTATAGGTCGGGCCAGGGGTGAGCAGTTCTTC. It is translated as CASSIGRARGEQFF.

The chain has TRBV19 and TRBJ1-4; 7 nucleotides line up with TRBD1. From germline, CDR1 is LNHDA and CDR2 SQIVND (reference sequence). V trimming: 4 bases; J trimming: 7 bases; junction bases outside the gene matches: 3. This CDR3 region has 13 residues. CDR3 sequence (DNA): TGTGCCAGTAGTAGGGGACAGCGTGAAAAACTGTTTTTT. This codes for CASSRGQREKLFF.

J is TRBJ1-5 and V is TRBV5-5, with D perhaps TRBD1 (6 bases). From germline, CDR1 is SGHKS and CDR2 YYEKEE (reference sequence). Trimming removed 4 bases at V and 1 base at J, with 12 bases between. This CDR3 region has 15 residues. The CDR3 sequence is CASSPLQGSNQPQHF. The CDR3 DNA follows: TGTGCCAGCAGCCCTTTGCAGGGGAGCAATCAGCCCCAGCATTTT.

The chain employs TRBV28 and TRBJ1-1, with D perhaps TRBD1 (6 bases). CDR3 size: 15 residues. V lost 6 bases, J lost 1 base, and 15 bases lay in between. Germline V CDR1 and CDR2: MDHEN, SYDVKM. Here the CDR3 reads CASRLTGSQNTEAFF. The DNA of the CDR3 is TGTGCCAGCAGACTAACAGGGAGCCAGAACACTGAAGCTTTCTTT. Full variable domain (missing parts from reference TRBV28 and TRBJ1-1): DVKVTQSSRYLVKRTGEKVFLECVQDMDHENMFWYRQDPGLGLRLIYFSYDVKMKEKGDIPEGYSVSREKKERFSLILESASTNQTSMYLCASRLTGSQNTEAFFGQGTRLTVV.

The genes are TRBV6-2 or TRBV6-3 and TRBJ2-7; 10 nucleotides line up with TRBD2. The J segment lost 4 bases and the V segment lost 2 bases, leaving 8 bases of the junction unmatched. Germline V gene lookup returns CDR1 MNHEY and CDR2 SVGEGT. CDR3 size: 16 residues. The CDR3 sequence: CASSYQTSGKWYEQYF. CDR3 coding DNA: TGTGCCAGCAGTTACCAAACTAGCGGGAAGTGGTACGAGCAGTACTTC.

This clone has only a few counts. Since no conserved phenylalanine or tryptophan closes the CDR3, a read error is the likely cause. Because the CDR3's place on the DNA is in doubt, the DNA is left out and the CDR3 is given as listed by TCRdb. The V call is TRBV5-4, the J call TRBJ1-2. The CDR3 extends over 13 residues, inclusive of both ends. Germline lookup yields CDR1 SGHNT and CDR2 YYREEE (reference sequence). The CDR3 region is CASSGGRAGRLEY.

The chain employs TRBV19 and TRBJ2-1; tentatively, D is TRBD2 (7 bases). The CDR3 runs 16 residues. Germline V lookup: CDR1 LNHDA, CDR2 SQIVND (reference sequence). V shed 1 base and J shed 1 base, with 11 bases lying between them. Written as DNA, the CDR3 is TGTGCCAGTAGTATAGCTCGGGGGGCATCCTACAATGAGCAGTTCTTC. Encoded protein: CASSIARGASYNEQFF.

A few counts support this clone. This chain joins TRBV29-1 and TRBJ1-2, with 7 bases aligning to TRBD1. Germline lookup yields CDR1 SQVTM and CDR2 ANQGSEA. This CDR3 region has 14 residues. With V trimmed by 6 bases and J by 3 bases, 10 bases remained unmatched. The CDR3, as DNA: TGCAGCGTGGGCCGAGGGGGCGTCGACTATGGCTACACCTTC. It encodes CSVGRGGVDYGYTF.

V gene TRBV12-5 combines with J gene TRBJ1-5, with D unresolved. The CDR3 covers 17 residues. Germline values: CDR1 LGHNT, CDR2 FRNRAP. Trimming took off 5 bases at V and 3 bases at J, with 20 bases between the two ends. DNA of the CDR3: TGTGCTAGTGGTCCTAATCCGCGGGTTTTAAACAATCAGCCCCAGCATTTT. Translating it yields CASGPNPRVLNNQPQHF.